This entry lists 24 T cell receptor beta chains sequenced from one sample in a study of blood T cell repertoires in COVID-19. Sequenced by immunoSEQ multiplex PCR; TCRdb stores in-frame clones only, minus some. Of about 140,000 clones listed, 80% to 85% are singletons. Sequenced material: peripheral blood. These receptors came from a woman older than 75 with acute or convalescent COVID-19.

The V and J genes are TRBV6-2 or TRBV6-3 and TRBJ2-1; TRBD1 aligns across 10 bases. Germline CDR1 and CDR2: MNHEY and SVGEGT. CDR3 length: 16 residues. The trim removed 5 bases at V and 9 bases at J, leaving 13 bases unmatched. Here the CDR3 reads CASSPAGTGEGSEQFF. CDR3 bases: TGTGCCAGCAGTCCCGCCGGGACAGGGGAAGGAAGTGAGCAGTTCTTC.

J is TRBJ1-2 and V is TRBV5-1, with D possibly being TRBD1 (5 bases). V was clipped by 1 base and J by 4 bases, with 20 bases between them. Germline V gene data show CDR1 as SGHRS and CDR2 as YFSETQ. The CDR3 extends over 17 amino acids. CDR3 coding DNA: TGCGCCAGCAGCTTGAAGGGGCCGCTGGAGTGGAGCTATGGCTACACCTTC. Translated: CASSLKGPLEWSYGYTF.

DNA for the CDR3: TGTGCCAGCAGCCCTCTACCCCCAGGGGAGCAGTACTTC. This translates into CASSPLPPGEQYF. V usage is TRBV27 and J usage is TRBJ2-7, with D perhaps matching TRBD1 (5 bases). V lost 6 bases and J 7 bases, leaving 16 bases between the germline ends. The CDR3 is 13 amino acids. Germline values: CDR1 MNHEY, CDR2 SMNVEV (reference sequence).

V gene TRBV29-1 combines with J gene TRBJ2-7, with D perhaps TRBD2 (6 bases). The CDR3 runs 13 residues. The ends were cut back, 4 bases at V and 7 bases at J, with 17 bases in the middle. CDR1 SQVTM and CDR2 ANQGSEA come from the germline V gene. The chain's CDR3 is CSVGRWGVGEQYF. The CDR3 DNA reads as TGCAGCGTTGGCAGGTGGGGGGTAGGAGAGCAGTACTTC.

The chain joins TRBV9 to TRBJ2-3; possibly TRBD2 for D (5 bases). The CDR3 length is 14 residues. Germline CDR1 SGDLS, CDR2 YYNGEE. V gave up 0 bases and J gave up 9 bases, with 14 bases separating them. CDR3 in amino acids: CASSVAAGPATQYF. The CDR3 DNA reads TGTGCCAGCAGCGTAGCTGCGGGCCCCGCAACGCAGTATTTT. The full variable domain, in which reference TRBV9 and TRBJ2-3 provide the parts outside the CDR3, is DSGVTQTPKHLITATGQRVTLRCSPRSGDLSVYWYQQSLDQGLQFLIQYYNGEERAKGNILERFSAQQFPDLHSELNLSSLELGDSALYFCASSVAAGPATQYFGPGTRLTVL.

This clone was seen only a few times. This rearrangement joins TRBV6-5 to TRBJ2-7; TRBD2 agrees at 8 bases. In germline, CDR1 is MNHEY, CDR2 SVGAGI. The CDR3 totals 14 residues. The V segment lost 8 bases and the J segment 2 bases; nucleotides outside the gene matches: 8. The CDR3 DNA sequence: TGTGCCAGCGCTCCGGGGGGGCATGCCTACGAGCAGTACTTC. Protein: CASAPGGHAYEQYF.

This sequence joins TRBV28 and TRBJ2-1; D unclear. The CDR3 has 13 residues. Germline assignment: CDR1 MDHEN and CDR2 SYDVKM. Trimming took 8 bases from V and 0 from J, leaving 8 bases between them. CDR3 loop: CASLRSSYNEQFF. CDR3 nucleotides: TGTGCCAGCCTAAGGAGCTCCTACAATGAGCAGTTCTTC. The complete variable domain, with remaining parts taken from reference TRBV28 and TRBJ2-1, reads DVKVTQSSRYLVKRTGEKVFLECVQDMDHENMFWYRQDPGLGLRLIYFSYDVKMKEKGDIPEGYSVSREKKERFSLILESASTNQTSMYLCASLRSSYNEQFFGPGTRLTVL.

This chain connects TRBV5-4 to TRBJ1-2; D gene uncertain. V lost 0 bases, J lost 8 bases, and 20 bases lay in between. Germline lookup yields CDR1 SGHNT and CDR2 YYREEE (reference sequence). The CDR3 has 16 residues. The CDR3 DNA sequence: TGTGCCAGCAGCTTGGGGGGATCGGGCGGGTCGTGGGGCTACACCTTC. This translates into CASSLGGSGGSWGYTF. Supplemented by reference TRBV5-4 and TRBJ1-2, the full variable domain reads ETGVTQSPTHLIKTRGQQVTLRCSSQSGHNTVSWYQQALGQGPQFIFQYYREEENGRGNFPPRFSGLQFPNYSSELNVNALELDDSALYLCASSLGGSGGSWGYTFGSGTRLTVV.

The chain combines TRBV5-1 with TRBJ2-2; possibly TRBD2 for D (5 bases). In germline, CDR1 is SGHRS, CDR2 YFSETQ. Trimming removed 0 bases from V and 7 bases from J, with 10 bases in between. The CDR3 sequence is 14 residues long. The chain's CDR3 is CASSLVPGDGELFF. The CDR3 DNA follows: TGCGCCAGCAGCTTGGTTCCCGGGGACGGGGAGCTGTTTTTT.

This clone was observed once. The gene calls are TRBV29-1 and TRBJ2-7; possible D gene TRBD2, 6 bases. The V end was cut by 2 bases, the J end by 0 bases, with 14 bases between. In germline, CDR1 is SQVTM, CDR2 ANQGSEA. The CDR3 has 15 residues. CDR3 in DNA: TGCAGCGTTGAATCTGGGGACTGGTACTCCTACGAGCAGTACTTC. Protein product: CSVESGDWYSYEQYF.

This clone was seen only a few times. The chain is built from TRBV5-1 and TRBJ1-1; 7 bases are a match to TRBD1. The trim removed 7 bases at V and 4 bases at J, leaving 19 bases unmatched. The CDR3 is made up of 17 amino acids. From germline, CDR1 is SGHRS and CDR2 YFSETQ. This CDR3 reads CASRWDTFRGMSTEAFF. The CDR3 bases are TGCGCCAGCCGCTGGGACACTTTCAGGGGGATGAGCACTGAAGCTTTCTTT. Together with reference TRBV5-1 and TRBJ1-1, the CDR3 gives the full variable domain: KAGVTQTPRYLIKTRGQQVTLSCSPISGHRSVSWYQQTPGQGLQFLFEYFSETQRNKGNFPGRFSGRQFSNSRSEMNVSTLELGDSALYLCASRWDTFRGMSTEAFFGQGTRLTVV.

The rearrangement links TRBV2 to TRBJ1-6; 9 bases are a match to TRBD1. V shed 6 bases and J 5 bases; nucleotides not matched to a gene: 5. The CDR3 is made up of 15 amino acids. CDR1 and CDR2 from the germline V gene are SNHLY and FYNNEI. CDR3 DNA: TGTGCCAGCAGACTGACAGGGGGGCATAATTCACCCCTCCACTTT. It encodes CASRLTGGHNSPLHF.

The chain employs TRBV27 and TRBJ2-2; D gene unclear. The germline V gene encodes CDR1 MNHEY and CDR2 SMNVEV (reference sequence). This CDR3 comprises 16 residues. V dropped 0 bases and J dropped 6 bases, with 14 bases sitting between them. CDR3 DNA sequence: TGTGCCAGCAGTTTATCGTTTTGGGCTCTGGCCGGGGAGCTGTTTTTT. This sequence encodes CASSLSFWALAGELFF.

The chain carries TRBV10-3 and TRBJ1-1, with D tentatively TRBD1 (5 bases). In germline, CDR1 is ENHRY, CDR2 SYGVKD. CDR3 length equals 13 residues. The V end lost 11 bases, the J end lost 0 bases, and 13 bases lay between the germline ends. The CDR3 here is CALRKGMNTEAFF. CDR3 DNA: TGTGCCCTCCGGAAGGGGATGAACACTGAAGCTTTCTTT.

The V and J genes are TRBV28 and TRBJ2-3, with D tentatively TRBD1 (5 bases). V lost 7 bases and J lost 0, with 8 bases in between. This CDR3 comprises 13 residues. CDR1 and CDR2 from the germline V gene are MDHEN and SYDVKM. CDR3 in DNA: TGTGCCAGCATACAGGCAAGCACAGATACGCAGTATTTT. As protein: CASIQASTDTQYF.

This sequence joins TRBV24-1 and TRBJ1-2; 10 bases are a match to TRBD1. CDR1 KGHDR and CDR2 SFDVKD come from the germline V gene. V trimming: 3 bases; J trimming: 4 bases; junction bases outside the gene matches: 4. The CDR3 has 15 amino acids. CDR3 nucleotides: TGTGCCACCAGTGATAGGGACAGGGGCCGCTATGGCTACACCTTC. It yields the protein CATSDRDRGRYGYTF.

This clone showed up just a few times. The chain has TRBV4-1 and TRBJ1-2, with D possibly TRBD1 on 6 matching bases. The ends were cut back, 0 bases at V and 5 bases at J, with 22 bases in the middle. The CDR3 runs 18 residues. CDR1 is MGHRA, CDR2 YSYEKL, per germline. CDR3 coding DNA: TGCGCCAGCAGCCAAGAAGCCCCCCGGGACACCCTGGGGTATGGCTACACCTTC. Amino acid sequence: CASSQEAPRDTLGYGYTF.

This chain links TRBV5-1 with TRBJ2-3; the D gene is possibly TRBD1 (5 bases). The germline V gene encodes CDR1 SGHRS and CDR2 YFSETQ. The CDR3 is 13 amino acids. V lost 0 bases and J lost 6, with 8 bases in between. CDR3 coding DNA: TGCGCCAGCAGCTTGGAGGGGTGGGATACGCAGTATTTT. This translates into CASSLEGWDTQYF.

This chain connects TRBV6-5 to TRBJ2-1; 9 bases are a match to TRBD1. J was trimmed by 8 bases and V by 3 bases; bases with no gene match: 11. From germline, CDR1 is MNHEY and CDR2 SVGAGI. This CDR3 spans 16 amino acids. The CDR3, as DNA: TGTGCCAGCAGTTATTCTTCCGGGACAGGGTTCCATGAGCAGTTCTTC. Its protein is CASSYSSGTGFHEQFF.

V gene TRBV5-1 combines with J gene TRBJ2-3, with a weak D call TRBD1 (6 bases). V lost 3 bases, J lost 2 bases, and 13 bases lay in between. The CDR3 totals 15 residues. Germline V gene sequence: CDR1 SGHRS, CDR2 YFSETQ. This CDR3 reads CASSYSMGHTDTQYF. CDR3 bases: TGCGCCAGCAGCTACTCGATGGGACACACAGATACGCAGTATTTT.

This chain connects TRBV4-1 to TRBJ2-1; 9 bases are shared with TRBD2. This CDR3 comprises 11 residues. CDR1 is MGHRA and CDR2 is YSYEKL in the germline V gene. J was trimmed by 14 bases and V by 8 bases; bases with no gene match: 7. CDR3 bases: TGCGCCAGCCTGGCCGGGACTAGCAAGTTCTTC. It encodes CASLAGTSKFF.

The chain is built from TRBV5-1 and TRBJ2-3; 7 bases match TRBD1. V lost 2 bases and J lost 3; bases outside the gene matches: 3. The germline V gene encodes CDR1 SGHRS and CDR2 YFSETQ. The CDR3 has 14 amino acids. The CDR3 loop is CASSFDRETDTQYF. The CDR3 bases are TGCGCCAGCAGCTTTGACAGGGAAACAGATACGCAGTATTTT.

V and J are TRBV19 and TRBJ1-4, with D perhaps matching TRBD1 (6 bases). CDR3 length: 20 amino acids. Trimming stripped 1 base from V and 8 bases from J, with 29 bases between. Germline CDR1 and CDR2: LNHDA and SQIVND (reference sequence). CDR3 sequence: CASSIVQVASTTGWVEKLFF. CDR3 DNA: TGTGCCAGTAGTATAGTTCAAGTGGCGTCGACTACAGGGTGGGTCGAAAAACTGTTTTTT. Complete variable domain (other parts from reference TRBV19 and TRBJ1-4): DGGITQSPKYLFRKEGQNVTLSCEQNLNHDAMYWYRQDPGQGLRLIYYSQIVNDFQKGDIAEGYSVSREKKESFPLTVTSAQKNPTAFYLCASSIVQVASTTGWVEKLFFGSGTQLSVL.

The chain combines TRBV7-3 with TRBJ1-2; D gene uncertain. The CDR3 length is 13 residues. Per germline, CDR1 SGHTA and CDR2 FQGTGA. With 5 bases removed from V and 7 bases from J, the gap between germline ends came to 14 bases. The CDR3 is CASSPGGEVGYTF. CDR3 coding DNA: TGTGCCAGCAGCCCCGGAGGAGAGGTTGGCTACACCTTC. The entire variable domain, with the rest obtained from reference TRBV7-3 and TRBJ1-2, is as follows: GAGVSQTPSNKVTEKGKYVELRCDPISGHTALYWYRQSLGQGPEFLIYFQGTGAADDSGLPNDRFFAVRPEGSVSTLKIQRTERGDSAVYLCASSPGGEVGYTFGSGTRLTVV.